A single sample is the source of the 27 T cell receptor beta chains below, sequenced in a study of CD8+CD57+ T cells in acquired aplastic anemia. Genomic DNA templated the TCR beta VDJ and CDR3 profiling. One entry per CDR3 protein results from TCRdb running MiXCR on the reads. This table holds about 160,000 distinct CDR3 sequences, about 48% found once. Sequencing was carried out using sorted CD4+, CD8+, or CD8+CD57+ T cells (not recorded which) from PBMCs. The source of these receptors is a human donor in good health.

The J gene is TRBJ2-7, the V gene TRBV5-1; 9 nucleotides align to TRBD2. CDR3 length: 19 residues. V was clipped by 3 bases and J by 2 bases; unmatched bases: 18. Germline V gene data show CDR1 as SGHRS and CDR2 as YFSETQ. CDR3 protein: CASSSTTTRAGGTTYEQYF. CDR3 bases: TGCGCCAGCAGCTCTACCACGACTCGAGCGGGAGGAACCACCTACGAGCAGTACTTC.

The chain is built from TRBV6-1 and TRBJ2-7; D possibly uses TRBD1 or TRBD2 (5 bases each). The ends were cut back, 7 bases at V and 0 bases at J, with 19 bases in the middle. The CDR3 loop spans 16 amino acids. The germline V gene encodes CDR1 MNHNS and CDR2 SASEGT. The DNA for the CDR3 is TGTGCCAGCATTACGTACGTCGGGACGTCCTCCTACGAGCAGTACTTC. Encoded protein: CASITYVGTSSYEQYF.

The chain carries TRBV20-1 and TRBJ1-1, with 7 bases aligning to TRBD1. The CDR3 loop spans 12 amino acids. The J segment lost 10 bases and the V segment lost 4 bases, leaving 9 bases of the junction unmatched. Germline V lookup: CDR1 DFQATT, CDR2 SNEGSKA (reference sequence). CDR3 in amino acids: CSAKRTGEGAFF. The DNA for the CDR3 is TGCAGTGCTAAAAGAACAGGGGAGGGAGCTTTCTTT.

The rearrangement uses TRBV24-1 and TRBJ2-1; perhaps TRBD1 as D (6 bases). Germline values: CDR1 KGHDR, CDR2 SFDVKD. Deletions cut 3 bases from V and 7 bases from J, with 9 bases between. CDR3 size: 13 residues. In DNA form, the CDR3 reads TGTGCCACCAGTGATGACAGGCGTAATGAGCAGTTCTTC. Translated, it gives CATSDDRRNEQFF.

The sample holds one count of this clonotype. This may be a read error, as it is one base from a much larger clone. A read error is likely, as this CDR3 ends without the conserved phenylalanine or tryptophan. The CDR3 DNA sequence: TGTGCCAGCAGCTTAGCGCCCGGACAGGGGGCCGGGGAGCTGTTTGTT. Translating it yields CASSLAPGQGAGELFV. The gene calls are TRBV7-8 and TRBJ2-2, with 10 bases lining up with TRBD1. The trim removed 0 bases at V and 6 bases at J, leaving 4 bases unmatched. The CDR3 loop spans 16 amino acids. Germline V gene data show CDR1 as SGHVS and CDR2 as FQNEAQ.

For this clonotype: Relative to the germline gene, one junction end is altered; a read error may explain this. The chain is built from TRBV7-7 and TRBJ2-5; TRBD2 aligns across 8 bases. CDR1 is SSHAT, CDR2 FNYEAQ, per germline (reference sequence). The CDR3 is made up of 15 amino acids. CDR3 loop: CASSSTSASGETQYF. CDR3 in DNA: TGTGCTAGCAGCTCGACTAGCGCGTCGGGGGAGACCCAGTACTTC.

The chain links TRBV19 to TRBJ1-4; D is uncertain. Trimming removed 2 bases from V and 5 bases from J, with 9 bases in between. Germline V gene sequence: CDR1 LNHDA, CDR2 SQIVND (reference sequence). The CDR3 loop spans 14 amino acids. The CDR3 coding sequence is TGTGCCAGTAGTATATCTGCGGCGAATGAAAAACTGTTTTTT. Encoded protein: CASSISAANEKLFF.

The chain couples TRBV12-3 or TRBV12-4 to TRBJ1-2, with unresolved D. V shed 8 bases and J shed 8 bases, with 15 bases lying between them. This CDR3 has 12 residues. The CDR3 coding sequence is TGTGCCAGCGGAAGGTGGACGTACGGCTACACCTTC. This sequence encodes CASGRWTYGYTF.

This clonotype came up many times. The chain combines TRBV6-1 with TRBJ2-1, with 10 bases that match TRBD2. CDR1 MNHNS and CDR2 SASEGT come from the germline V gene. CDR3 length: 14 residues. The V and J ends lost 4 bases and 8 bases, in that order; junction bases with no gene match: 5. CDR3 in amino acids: CASSGQREGHEQFF. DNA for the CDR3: TGTGCCAGCAGTGGACAGCGGGAGGGCCATGAGCAGTTCTTC.

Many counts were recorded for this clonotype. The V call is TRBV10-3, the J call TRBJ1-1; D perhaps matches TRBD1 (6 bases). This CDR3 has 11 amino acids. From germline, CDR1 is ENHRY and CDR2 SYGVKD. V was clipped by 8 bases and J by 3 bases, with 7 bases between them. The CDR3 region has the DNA TGTGCCATCTCAGGGGACACTGAAGCTTTCTTT. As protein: CAISGDTEAFF.

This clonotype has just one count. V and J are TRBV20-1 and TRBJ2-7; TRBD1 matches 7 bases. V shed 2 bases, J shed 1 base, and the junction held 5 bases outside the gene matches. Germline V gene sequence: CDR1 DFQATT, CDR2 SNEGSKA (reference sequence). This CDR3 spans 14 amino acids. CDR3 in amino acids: CSARRQGDSYEQYF. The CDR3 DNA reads TGCAGTGCTAGAAGGCAGGGGGATTCCTACGAGCAGTACTTC.

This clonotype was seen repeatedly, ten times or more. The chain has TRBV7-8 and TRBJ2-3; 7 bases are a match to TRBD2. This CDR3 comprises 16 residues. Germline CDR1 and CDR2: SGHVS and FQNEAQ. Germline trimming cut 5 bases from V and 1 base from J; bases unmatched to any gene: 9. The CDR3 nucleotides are TGTGCCAGCAGCCAACTTTGGCTAGCGGGCACAGATACGCAGTATTTT. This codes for CASSQLWLAGTDTQYF.

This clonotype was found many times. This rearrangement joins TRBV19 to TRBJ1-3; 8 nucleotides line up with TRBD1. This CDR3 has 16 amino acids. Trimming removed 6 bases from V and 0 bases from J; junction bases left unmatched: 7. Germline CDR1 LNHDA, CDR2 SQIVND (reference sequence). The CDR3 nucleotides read TGTGCCAGTAGCGGGACAGGCGTACTCTCTGGAAACACCATATATTTT. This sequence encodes CASSGTGVLSGNTIYF.

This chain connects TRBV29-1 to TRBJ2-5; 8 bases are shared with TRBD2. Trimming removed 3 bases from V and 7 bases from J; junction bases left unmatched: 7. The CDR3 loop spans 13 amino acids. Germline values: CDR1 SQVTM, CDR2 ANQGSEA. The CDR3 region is CSVEEAGGLTQYF. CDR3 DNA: TGCAGCGTTGAGGAGGCGGGAGGCTTGACCCAGTACTTC.

CDR3 sequence: CASSIQLGYEQYF. Here the CDR3 DNA reads TGTGCCAGTAGTATACAGTTAGGGTACGAGCAGTACTTC. V gene TRBV19 combines with J gene TRBJ2-7; D remains ambiguous. This CDR3 comprises 13 residues. V lost 2 bases to trimming and J lost 4 bases, with 9 bases between them. Per the germline V gene, CDR1 is LNHDA and CDR2 is SQIVND (reference sequence).

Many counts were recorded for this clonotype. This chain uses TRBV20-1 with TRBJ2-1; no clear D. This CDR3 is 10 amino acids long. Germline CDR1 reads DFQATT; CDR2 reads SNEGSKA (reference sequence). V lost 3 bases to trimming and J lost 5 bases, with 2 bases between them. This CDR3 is CSASNNEQFF. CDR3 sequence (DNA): TGCAGTGCTAGTAACAATGAGCAGTTCTTC.

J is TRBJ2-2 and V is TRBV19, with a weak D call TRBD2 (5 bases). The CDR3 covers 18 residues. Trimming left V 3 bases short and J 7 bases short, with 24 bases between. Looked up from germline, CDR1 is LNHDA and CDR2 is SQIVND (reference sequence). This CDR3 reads CASSIHGLVITSVGELFF. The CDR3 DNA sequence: TGTGCCAGTAGTATCCACGGACTGGTTATTACCAGTGTCGGGGAGCTGTTTTTT.

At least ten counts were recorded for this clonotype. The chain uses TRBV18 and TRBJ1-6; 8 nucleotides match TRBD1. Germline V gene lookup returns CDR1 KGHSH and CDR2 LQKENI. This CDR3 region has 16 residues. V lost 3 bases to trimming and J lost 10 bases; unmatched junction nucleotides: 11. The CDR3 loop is CASSPSTGTGSSPLHF. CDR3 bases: TGTGCCAGCTCACCTTCCACCGGGACAGGCTCCTCACCCCTCCACTTT.

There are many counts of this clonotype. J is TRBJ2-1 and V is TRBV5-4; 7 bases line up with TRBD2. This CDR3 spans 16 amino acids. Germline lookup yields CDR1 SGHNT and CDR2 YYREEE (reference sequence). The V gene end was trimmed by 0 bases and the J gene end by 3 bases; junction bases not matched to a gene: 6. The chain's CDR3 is CASSLGGAGDYNEQFF. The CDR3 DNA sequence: TGTGCCAGCAGCTTGGGCGGGGCGGGAGACTACAATGAGCAGTTCTTC.

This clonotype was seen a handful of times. The CDR3 protein is CASSLDGTSGGPTEQFF. In nucleotides, the CDR3 is TGTGCCAGCAGCTTGGACGGGACTAGCGGGGGGCCGACTGAGCAGTTCTTC. The chain is built from TRBV5-6 and TRBJ2-1, with TRBD2 identical over 15 bases. V lost 0 bases, J lost 9 bases, and 7 bases stayed unmatched. Germline CDR1 reads SGHDT; CDR2 reads YYEEEE. The CDR3 is 17 residues long.

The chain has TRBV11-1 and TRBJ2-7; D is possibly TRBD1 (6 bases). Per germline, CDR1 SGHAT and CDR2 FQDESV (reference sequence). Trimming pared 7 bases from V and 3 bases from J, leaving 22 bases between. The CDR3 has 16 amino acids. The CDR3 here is CASTSDEQGHNYEQYF. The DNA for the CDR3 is TGTGCCAGCACCTCCGACGAACAGGGACACAACTACGAGCAGTACTTC.

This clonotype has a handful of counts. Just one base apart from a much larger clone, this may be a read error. The CDR3 nucleotides are TGTGCCAGCAGCGGCCAGGAAGGGGTCGGGGAGCTGTTTTTT. Translated, it gives CASSGQEGVGELFF. V gene TRBV9 combines with J gene TRBJ2-2, with a possible D match to TRBD1 (5 bases). Trimming removed 3 bases at V and 7 bases at J, with 13 bases between. The germline gives CDR1 SGDLS, CDR2 YYNGEE. This CDR3 has 14 residues.

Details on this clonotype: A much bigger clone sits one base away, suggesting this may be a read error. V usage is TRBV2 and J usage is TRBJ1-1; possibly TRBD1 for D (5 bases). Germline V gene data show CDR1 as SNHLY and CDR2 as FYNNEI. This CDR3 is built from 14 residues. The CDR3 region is CASSKTTVNAEAFF. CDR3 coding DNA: TGTGCCAGCAGCAAAACGACAGTGAACGCTGAAGCTTTCTTT.

CDR3 sequence reads: CSVGQGDAYEQYF. The CDR3 DNA sequence: TGCAGCGTCGGACAGGGAGATGCCTACGAGCAGTACTTC. The chain combines TRBV29-1 with TRBJ2-7; TRBD1 matches 8 bases. V shed 6 bases, J shed 2 bases, and the junction held 6 bases outside the gene matches. This CDR3 region has 13 residues. Per the germline V gene, CDR1 is SQVTM and CDR2 is ANQGSEA.

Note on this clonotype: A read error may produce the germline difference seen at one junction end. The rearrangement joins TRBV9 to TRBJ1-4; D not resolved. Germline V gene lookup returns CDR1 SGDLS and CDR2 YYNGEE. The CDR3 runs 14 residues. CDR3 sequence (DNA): TGTGTCAGCAGCTTGACAAATGGGAATGAAAAACTGTTTTTT. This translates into CVSSLTNGNEKLFF.

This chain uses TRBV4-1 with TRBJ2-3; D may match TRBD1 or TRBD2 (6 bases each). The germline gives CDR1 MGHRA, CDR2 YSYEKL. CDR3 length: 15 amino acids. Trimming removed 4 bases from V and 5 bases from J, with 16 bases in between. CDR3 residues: CASSLLQGRGDTQYF. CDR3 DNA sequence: TGCGCCAGCAGCCTCCTGCAGGGGCGGGGAGATACGCAGTATTTT.

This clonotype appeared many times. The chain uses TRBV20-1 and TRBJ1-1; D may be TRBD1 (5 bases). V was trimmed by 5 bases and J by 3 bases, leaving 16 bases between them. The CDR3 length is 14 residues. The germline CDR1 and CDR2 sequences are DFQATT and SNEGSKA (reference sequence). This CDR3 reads CSAPPRVGDTEAFF. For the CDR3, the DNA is TGCAGTGCTCCGCCCCGGGTGGGGGACACTGAAGCTTTCTTT.